This T cell receptor beta chain was sequenced in a study of human T cells and chemical hapten exposure. This clonotype was seen only a few times. TCRdb used MiXCR to reprocess the RACE reads, holding one entry per CDR3 protein. The repertoire holds around 190,000 distinct CDR3 sequences, with 20% to 25% as singletons. Germline V CDR1 and CDR2: ENHRY, SYGVKD. This CDR3 is built from 16 residues. Trimming shortened V by 11 bases and J by 0 bases, and 23 bases separated the two germline ends. Time point noted: patch test 1, 2 weeks after DPC sensitization. Noted treatment: therapeutic diphenylcyclopropenone sensitization with weekly scalp DPC.

The J gene is TRBJ2-7, the V gene TRBV10-3, with no clear D. The source of this sequence is a woman between 50 and 59 years old with alopecia areata. Some clones in this sample may be carry-over from other donors' samples. The input for sequencing was whole blood, taken in connection with sensitization to the hapten diphenylcyclopropenone (DPC). The DNA of the CDR3 is TGTGCCGTGGGCGACGACGGGCGGCCCAGCTCCTACGAGCAGTACTTC. As protein: CAVGDDGRPSSYEQYF.